This T cell receptor beta chain was obtained from a study of T cell clones after liver transplantation. Study-wide context: TCRbeta sequencing after a pre-transplant mixed lymphocyte reaction identified graft-donor-reactive clones, later tracked in post-transplant blood. Graft-donor-reactive sequences were compared with third-party-reactive TCRbeta sequences from pre-transplant mixed lymphocyte reactions.

The V segment lost 9 bases and the J segment 2 bases; nucleotides outside the gene matches: 4. The CDR3 has 13 residues. The germline gives CDR1 MDHEN, CDR2 SYDVKM. Assay: immunoSEQ multiplex PCR; the TCRdb copy retains only in-frame clones and omits some. The table includes around 76,000 clones, roughly 80% detected once. Here the sequenced sample was CD4+ T cells from blood, taken 12 months after liver transplant. The V call is TRBV28, the J call TRBJ1-2; 9 nucleotides align to TRBD1. The receptor comes from a human patient who received a liver transplant. The T cells may come from the graft donor. CDR3 in amino acids: CASSTGGNYGYTF. The CDR3, as DNA: TGTGCCAGTTCCACAGGGGGCAACTATGGCTACACCTTC.